This T cell receptor (beta chain) came from a study of beta chain features in type 1 diabetes. Investigators reverse transcribed all isolated RNA, so they sequenced expressed TCRB transcripts. Libraries were prepared by immunoSEQ multiplex PCR; TCRdb keeps only in-frame clonotypes and omits some of them. The top ten hold around 0.03% of the sample, which has around 250,000 clones, 14% seen once. This clone came up a few times. The antigen remains unidentified. The germline gives CDR1 SGHAT, CDR2 FQDESV (reference sequence). This CDR3 is 15 amino acids long. The V gene lost 1 base and the J gene lost 1 base, with 10 bases spanning the gap. The study's findings and limits: Any HLA effect on TCRB rearrangement was left unresolved by small sub-analyses.

V and J are TRBV11-1 and TRBJ1-1; no firm D call. The receptor comes from a middle-aged woman in good health. Sequenced sample: naive CD4+ T cells from blood. The CDR3 DNA reads as TGTGCCAGCAGCTTAGACCGAGGAAGGAACACTGAAGCTTTCTTT. Its protein product is CASSLDRGRNTEAFF.